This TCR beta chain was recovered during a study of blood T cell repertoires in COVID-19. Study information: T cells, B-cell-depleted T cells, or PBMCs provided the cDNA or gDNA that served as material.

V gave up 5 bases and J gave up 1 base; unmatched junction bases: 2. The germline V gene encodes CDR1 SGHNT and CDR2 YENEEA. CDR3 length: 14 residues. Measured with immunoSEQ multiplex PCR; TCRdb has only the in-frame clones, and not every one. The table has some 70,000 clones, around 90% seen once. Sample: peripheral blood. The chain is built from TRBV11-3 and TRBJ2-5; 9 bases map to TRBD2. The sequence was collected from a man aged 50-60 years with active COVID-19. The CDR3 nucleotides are TGTGCCAGCAGCACGCGGGGGGGCCAAGAGACCCAGTACTTC. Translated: CASSTRGGQETQYF.